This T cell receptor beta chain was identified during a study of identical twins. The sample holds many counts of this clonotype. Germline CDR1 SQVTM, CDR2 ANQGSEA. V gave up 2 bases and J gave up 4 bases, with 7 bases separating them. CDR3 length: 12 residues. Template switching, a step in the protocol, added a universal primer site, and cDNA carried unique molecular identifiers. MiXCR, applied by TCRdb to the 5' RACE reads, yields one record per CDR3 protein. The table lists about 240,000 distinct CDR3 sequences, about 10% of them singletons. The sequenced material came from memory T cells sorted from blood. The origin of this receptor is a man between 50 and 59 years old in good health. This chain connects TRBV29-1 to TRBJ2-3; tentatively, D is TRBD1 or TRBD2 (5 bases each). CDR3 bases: TGCAGCGTTGAACAGGGAGCAGATACGCAGTATTTT. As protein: CSVEQGADTQYF.